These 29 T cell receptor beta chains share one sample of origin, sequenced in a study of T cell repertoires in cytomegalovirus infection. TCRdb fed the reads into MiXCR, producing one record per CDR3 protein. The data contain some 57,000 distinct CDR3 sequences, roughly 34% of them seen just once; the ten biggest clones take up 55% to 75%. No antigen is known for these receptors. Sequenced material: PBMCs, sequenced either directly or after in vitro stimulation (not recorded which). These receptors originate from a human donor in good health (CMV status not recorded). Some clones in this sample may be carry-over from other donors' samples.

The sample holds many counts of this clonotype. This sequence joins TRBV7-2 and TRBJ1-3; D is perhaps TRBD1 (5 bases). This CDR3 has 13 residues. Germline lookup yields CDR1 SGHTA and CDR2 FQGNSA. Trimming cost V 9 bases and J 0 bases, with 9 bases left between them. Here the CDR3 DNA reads TGTGCCAGTTCGGGGGACTCTGGAAACACCATATATTTT. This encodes CASSGDSGNTIYF.

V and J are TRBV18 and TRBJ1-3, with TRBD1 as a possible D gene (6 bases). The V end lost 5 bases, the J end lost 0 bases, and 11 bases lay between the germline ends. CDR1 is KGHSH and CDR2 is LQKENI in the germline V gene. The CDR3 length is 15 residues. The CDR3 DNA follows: TGTGCCAGCTCATTTCGGACAGTCTCTGGAAACACCATATATTTT. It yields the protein CASSFRTVSGNTIYF.

The CDR3 DNA sequence: TGTGCCAGCACCAGGACTAGCCGAGCAGATACGCAGTATTTT. It yields the protein CASTRTSRADTQYF. The chain recombines TRBV6-2 or TRBV6-3 with TRBJ2-3, with TRBD2 matching over 8 bases. Unmatched junction bases numbered 7, after V lost 7 bases and J lost 4 bases. Germline assignment: CDR1 MNHEY and CDR2 SVGEGT. The CDR3 consists of 14 residues.

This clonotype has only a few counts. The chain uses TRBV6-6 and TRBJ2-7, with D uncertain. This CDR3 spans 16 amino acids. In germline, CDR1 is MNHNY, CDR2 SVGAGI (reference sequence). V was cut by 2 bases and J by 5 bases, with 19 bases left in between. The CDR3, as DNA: TGTGCCAGCAGTTACAGGCCTCCGGGCCCCAGGCACGAGCAGTACTTC. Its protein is CASSYRPPGPRHEQYF.

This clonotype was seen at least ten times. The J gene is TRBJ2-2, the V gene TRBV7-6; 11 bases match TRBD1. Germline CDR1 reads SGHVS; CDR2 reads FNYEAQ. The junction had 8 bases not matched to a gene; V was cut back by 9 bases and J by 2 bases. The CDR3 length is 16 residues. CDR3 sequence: CASSSGTGGNTGELFF. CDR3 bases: TGTGCCAGTTCCTCCGGGACAGGGGGAAACACCGGGGAGCTGTTTTTT.

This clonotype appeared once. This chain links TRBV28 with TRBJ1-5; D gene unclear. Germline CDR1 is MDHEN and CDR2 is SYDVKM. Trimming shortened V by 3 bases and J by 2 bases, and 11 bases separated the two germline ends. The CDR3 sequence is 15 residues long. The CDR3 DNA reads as TGTGCCAGCAGTTTTCTTCGGCGGGGCAATCAGCCCCAGCATTTT. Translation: CASSFLRRGNQPQHF.

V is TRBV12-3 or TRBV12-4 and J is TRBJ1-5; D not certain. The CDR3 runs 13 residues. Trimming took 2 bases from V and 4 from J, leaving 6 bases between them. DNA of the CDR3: TGTGCCAGCAGTTTATTTGGGAATCAGCCCCAGCATTTT. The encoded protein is CASSLFGNQPQHF.

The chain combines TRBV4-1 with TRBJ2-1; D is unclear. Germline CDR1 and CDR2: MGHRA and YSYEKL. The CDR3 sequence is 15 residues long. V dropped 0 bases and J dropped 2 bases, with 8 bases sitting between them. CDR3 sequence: CASSQEERTYNEQFF. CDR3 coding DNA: TGCGCCAGCAGCCAAGAGGAGCGTACCTACAATGAGCAGTTCTTC.

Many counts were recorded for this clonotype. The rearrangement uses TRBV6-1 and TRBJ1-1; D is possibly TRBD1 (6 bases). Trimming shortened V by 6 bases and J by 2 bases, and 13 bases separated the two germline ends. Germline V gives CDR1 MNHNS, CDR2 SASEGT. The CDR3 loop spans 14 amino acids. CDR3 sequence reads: CASRVRTDNTEAFF. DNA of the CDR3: TGTGCCAGCAGAGTAAGGACAGACAACACTGAAGCTTTCTTT.

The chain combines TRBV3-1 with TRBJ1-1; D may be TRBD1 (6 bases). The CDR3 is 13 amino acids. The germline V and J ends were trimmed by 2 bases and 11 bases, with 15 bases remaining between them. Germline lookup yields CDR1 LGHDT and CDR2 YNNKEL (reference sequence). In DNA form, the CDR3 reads TGTGCCAGCAGCCAACAGCCACAGGGTGAGGCTTTCTTT. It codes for CASSQQPQGEAFF. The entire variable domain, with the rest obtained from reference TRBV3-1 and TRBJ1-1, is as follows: DTAVSQTPKYLVTQMGNDKSIKCEQNLGHDTMYWYKQDSKKFLKIMFSYNNKELIINETVPNRFSPKSPDKAHLNLHINSLELGDSAVYFCASSQQPQGEAFFGQGTRLTVV.

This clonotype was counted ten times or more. CDR3 in DNA: TGTGCCAGCAGCTTAGCGATATTGCGAAAATCTGGCACAGATACGCAGTATTTT. The encoded protein is CASSLAILRKSGTDTQYF. J is TRBJ2-3 and V is TRBV7-2; the D is unclear. Germline V CDR1 and CDR2: SGHTA, FQGNSA. V was trimmed by 0 bases and J by 1 base, leaving 17 bases between them. The CDR3 has 18 residues.

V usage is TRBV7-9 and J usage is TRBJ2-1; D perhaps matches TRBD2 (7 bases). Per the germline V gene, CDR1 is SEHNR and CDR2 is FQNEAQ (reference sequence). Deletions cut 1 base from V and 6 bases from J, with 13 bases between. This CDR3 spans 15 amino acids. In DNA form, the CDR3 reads TGTGCCAGCAGCTTAGTTGGCGGGGGCGGCAATGAGCAGTTCTTC. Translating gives CASSLVGGGGNEQFF.

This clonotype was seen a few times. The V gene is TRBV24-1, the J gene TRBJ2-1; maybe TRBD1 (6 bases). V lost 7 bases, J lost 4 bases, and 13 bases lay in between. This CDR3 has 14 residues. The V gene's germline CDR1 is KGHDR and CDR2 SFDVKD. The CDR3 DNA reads TGTGCCACCAGACCCGGGACACAATACAATGAGCAGTTCTTC. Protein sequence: CATRPGTQYNEQFF.

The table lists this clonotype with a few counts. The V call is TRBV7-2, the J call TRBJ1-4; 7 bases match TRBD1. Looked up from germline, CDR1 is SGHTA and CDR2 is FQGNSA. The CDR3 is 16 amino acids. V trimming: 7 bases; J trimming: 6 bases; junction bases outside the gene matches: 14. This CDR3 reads CASTTIRRGRDEKLFF. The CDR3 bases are TGTGCCAGCACCACTATTCGGAGGGGGCGGGATGAAAAACTGTTTTTT.

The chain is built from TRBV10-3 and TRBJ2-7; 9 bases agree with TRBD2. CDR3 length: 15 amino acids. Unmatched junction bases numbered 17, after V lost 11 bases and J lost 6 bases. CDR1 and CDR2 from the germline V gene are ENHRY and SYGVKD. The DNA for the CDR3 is TGTGCCGTCCGAAGTGGGCTAGCGGGATCTTTCGAGCAGTACTTC. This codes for CAVRSGLAGSFEQYF.

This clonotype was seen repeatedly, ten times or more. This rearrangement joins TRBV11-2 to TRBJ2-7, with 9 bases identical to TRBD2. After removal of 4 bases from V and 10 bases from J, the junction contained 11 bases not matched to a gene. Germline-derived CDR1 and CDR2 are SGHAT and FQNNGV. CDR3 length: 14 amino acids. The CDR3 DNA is TGTGCCAGCAGCTCTCCGGGACTAGCCTTACCCCAGTACTTC. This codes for CASSSPGLALPQYF.

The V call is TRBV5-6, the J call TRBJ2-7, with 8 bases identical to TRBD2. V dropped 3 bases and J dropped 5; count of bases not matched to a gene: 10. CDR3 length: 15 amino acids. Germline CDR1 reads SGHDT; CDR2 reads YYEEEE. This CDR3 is CASSSLGAGANEQYF. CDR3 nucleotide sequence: TGTGCCAGCAGCTCTCTCGGAGCGGGAGCTAACGAGCAGTACTTC.

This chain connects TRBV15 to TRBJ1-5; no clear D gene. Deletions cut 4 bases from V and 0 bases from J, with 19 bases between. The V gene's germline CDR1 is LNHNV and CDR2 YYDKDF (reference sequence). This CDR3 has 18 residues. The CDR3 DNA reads TGTGCCACCAGCACCGGCTTTGGTAGAAGGATTAGCAATCAGCCCCAGCATTTT. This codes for CATSTGFGRRISNQPQHF.

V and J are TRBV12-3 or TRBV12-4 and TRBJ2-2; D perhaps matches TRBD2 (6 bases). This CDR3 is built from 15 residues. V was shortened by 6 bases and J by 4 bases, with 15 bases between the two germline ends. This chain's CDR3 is CASRMTQGGTGELFF. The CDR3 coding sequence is TGTGCCAGCAGAATGACTCAGGGAGGCACCGGGGAGCTGTTTTTT.

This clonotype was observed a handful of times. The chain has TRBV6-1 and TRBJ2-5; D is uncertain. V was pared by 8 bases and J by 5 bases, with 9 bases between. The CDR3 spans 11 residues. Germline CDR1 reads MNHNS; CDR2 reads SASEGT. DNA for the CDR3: TGTGCCAGCGGCCCCTCGGAGACCCAGTACTTC. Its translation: CASGPSETQYF.

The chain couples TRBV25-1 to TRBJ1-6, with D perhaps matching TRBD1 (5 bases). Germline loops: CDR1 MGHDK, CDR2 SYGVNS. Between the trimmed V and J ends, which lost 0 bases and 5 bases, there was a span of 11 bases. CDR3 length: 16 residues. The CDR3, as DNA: TGTGCCAGCAGTGAATATGGTGGAGGGGATAATTCACCCCTCCACTTT. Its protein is CASSEYGGGDNSPLHF.

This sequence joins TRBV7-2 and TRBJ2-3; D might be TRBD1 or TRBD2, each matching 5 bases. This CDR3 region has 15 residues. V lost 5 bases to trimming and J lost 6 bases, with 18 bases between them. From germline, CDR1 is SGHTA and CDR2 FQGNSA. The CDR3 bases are TGTGCCAGCAGCCCCTGGTCGCTGGGGGTCGATACGCAGTATTTT. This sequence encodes CASSPWSLGVDTQYF.

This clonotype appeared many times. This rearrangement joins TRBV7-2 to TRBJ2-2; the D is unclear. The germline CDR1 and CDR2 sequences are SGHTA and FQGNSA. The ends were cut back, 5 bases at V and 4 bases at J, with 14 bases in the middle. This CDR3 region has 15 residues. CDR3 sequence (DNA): TGTGCCAGCAGCCAAGAGGCTACAACCACCGGGGAGCTGTTTTTT. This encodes CASSQEATTTGELFF.

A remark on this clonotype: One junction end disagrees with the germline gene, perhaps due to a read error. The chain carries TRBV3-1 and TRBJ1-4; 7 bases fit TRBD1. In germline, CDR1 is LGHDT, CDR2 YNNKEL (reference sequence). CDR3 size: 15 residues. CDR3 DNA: TGTGCCGGCAGCTCAACAGGGGCGGGTAATGAAAAACTGTTTTTT. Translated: CAGSSTGAGNEKLFF.

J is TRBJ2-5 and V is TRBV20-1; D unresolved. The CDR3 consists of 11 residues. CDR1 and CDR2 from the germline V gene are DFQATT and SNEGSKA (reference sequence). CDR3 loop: CSPRWQETQYF. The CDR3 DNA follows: TGCAGCCCCAGATGGCAAGAGACCCAGTACTTC.

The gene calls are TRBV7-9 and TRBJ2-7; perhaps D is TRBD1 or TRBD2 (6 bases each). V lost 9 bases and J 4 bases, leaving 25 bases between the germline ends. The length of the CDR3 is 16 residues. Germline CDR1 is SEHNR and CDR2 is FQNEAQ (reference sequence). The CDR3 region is CASLEGGSPNPYEQYF. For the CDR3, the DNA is TGTGCCAGTCTGGAGGGGGGCTCCCCGAACCCGTACGAGCAGTACTTC.

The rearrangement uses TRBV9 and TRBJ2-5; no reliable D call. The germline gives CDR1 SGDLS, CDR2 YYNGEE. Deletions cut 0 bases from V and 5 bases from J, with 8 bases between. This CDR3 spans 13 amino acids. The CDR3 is CASSVDYRETQYF. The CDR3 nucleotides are TGTGCCAGCAGCGTAGACTACCGGGAGACCCAGTACTTC.

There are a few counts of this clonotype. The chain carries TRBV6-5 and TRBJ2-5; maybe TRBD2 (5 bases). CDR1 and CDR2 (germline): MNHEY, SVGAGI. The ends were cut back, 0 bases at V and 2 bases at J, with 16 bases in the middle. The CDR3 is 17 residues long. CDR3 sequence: CASSYSRPRGEQETQYF. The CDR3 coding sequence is TGTGCCAGCAGTTACTCGAGGCCCCGGGGTGAACAAGAGACCCAGTACTTC.

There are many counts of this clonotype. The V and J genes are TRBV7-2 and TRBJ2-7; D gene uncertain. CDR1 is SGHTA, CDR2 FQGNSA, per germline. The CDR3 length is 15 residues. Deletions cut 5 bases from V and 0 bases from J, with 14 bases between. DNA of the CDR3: TGTGCCAGCAGCCCTCTGAGATTCGACTCCTACGAGCAGTACTTC. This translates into CASSPLRFDSYEQYF.